The T cell receptor beta chain under discussion was sequenced for a study of CD8+CD57+ T cells in acquired aplastic anemia. Turning to the study itself: CD4+ and CD8+ cells, once sorted, gave DNA averaging around 3.4 ug. Approximately 11 million reads were obtained on average for healthy donor CD4+ cells.

Whole-study findings and limits: Patients did not significantly differ from controls in CD8+ Simpson's diversity. Shared by patients and controls, nearly 30 CD8+ CDR3s were abundant in patients.

This CDR3 has 16 residues. CDR1 and CDR2 (germline): WNHNN, SYGVQD (reference sequence). Trimming removed 6 bases from V and 7 bases from J, with 22 bases in between. As regards this clonotype: Its specificity is not known.

Template material for TCR beta VDJ and CDR3 profiling consisted of genomic DNA. TCRdb itself ran the reads through MiXCR, one entry per CDR3 protein. The table includes about 220,000 distinct CDR3 sequences, 34% detected once. The chain uses TRBV10-1 and TRBJ2-1; D might be TRBD1 (6 bases). The origin of this receptor is a human donor in good health, serving as a control. The specimen was sorted CD4+, CD8+, or CD8+CD57+ T cells (not recorded which) from PBMCs. The CDR3 loop reads CASSQVFRGDTNEQFF. CDR3 DNA: TGCGCCAGCAGCCAAGTTTTCAGGGGCGATACAAATGAGCAGTTCTTC.